Listed here is a single T cell receptor (beta chain). Its cognate antigen is unknown. These data originate in a study of CD4 T cells in relation to SARS-CoV-2 and coronaviruses. General observations from the study: About 65% of donors had memory CD4+ clonotypes crossrecognizing SARS-CoV-2 and common cold coronavirus spike. No crossreactivity against non-spike viral proteins was tested here.

The unexposed donors gave CD4+ T cells in about 2010-2019, prior to COVID-19. Isolation of CD4+ T cells took place after less than 11 days in culture. The CDR3 spans 15 residues. The germline V gene encodes CDR1 SGDLS and CDR2 YYNGEE. V lost 5 bases and J lost 0; bases outside the gene matches: 6. Profiled with immunoSEQ multiplex PCR; TCRdb holds only in-frame clones, not every one. The table includes over 20,000 clones, 75% detected once. The chain links TRBV9 to TRBJ2-3, with TRBD2 identical over 7 bases. Sequenced input: CD4+ T cells from PBMCs, cultured in vitro. The TCR originated in a human donor in good health. CDR3: CASSDGGTSTDTQYF. In nucleotides, the CDR3 is TGTGCCAGCAGTGACGGGGGGACTAGCACAGATACGCAGTATTTT.